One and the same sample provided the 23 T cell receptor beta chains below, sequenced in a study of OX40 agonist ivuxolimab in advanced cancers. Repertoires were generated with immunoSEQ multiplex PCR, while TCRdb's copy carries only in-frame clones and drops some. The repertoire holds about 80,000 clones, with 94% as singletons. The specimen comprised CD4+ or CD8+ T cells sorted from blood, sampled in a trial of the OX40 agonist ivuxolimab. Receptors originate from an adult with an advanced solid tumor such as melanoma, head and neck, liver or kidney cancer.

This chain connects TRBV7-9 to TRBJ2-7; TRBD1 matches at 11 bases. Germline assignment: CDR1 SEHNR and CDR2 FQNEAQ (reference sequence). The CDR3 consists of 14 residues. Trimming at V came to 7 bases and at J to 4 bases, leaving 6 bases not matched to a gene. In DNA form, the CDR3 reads TGTGCCAGCAACCCGGGACAGGGGGATTACGAGCAGTACTTC. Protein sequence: CASNPGQGDYEQYF.

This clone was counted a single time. The CDR3 protein is CASSPHFGGSGTYNEQFF. Here the CDR3 DNA reads TGCGCCAGCAGCCCCCATTTTGGCGGATCGGGAACCTACAATGAGCAGTTCTTC. V usage is TRBV4-3 and J usage is TRBJ2-1; possible D gene TRBD2, 5 bases. The CDR3 length is 18 residues. CDR1 is LGHNA and CDR2 is YSLEER in the germline V gene. Deletions cut 4 bases from V and 2 bases from J, with 21 bases between.

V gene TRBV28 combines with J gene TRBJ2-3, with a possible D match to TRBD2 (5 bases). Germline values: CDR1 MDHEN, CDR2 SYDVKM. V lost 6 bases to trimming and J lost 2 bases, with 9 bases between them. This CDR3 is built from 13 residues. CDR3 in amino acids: CASRVSVTDTQYF. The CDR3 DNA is TGTGCCAGCAGAGTTAGCGTCACAGATACGCAGTATTTT. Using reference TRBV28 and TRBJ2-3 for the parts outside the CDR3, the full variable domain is DVKVTQSSRYLVKRTGEKVFLECVQDMDHENMFWYRQDPGLGLRLIYFSYDVKMKEKGDIPEGYSVSREKKERFSLILESASTNQTSMYLCASRVSVTDTQYFGPGTRLTVL.

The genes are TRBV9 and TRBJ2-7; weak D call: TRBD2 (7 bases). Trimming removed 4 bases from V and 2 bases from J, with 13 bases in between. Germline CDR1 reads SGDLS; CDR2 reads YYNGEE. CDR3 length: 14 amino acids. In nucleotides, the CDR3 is TGTGCCAGCAGCTCCGAGGGGGGGGCCTACGAGCAGTACTTC. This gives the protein CASSSEGGAYEQYF.

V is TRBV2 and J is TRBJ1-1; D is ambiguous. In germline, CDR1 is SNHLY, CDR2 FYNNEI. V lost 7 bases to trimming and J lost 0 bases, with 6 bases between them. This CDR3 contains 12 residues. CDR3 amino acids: CASKRMNTEAFF. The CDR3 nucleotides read TGTGCCAGCAAAAGGATGAACACTGAAGCTTTCTTT.

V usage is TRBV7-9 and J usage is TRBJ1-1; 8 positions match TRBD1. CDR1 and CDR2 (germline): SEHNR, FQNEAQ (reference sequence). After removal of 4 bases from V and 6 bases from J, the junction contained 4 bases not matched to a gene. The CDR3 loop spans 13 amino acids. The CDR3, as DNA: TGTGCCAGCAGCTATCCACAGGGGGCTGAAGCTTTCTTT. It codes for CASSYPQGAEAFF.

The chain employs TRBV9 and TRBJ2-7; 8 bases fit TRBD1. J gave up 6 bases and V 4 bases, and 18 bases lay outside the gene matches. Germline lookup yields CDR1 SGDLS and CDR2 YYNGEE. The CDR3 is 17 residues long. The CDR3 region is CASSFRPTGGTLGEQYF. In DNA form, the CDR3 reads TGTGCCAGCAGCTTCCGACCTACAGGGGGAACCCTCGGCGAGCAGTACTTC.

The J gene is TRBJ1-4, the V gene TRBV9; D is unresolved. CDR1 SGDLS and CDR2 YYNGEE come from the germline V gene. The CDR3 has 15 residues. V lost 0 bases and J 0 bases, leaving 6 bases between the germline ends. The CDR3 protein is CASSVAAATNEKLFF. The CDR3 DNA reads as TGTGCCAGCAGCGTAGCTGCCGCAACTAATGAAAAACTGTTTTTT. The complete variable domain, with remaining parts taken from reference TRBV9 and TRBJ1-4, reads DSGVTQTPKHLITATGQRVTLRCSPRSGDLSVYWYQQSLDQGLQFLIQYYNGEERAKGNILERFSAQQFPDLHSELNLSSLELGDSALYFCASSVAAATNEKLFFGSGTQLSVL.

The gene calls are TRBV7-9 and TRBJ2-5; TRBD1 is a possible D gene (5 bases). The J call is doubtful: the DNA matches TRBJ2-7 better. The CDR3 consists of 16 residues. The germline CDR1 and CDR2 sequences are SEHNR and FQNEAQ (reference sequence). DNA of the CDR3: TGTGCCAGCAGCCCACCTGACAGACCTGGGGCCTACGAGCAGTACTTC. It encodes CASSPPDRPGAYEQYF.

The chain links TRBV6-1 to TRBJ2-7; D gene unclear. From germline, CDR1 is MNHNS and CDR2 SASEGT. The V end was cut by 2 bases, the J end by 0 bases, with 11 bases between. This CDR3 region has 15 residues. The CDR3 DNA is TGTGCCAGCAGTGAATGGGCGGTTAGCTCCTACGAGCAGTACTTC. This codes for CASSEWAVSSYEQYF.

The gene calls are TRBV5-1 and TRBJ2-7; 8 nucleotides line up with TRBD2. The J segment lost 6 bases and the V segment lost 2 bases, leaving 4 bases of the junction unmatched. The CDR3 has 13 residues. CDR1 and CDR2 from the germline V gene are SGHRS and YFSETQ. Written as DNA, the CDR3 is TGCGCCAGCAGCTTAGCGGGAGTGCTCGAGCAGTACTTC. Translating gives CASSLAGVLEQYF.

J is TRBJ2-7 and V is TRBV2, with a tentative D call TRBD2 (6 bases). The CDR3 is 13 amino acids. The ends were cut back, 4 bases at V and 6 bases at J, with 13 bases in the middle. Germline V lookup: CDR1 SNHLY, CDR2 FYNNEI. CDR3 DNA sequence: TGTGCCAGCAGTGTGGGCGGGACGCTCGAGCAGTACTTC. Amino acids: CASSVGGTLEQYF.

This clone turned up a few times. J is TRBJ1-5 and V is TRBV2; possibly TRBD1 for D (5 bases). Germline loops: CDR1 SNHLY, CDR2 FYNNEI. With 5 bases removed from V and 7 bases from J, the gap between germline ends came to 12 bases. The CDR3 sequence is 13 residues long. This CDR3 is CASSSGGIQPQHF. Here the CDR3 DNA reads TGTGCCAGCAGTTCGGGGGGAATCCAGCCCCAGCATTTT.

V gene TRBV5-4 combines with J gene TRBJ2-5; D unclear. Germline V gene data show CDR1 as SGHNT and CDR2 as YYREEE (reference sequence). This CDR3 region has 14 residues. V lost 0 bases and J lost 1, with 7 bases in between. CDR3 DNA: TGTGCCAGCAGCTTGGAGTCTTCCCAAGAGACCCAGTACTTC. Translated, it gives CASSLESSQETQYF.

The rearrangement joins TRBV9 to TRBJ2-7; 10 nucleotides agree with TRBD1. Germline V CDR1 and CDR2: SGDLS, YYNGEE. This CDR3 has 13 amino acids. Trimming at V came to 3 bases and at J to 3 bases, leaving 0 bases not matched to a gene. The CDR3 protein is CASSGTGGYEQYF. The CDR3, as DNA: TGTGCCAGCAGCGGGACAGGGGGCTACGAGCAGTACTTC.

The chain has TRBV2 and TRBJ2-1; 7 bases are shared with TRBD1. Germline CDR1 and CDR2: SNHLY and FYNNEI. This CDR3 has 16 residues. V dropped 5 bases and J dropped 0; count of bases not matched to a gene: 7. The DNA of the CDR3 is TGTGCCAGCAGTTTCTACAGGGGAAGCTCCTACAATGAGCAGTTCTTC. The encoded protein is CASSFYRGSSYNEQFF.

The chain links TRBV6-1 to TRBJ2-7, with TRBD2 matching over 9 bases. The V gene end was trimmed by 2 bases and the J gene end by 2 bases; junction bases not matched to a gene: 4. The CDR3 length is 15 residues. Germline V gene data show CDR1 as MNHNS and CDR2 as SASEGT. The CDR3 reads CASSEWLAGAYEQYF. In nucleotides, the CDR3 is TGTGCCAGCAGTGAATGGTTAGCGGGAGCCTACGAGCAGTACTTC.

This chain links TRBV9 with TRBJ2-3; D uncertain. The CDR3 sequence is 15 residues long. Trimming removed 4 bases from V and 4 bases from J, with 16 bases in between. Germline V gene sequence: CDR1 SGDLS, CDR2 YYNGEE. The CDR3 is CASSPRRIPADTQYF. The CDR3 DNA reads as TGTGCCAGCAGCCCTCGTCGCATACCGGCAGATACGCAGTATTTT.

The DNA of the CDR3 is TGCGCCAGCAGCCGTGACAACTACGAGCAGTACTTC. Translation gives CASSRDNYEQYF. The rearrangement links TRBV5-1 to TRBJ2-7; D gene ambiguous. Deletions cut 4 bases from V and 3 bases from J, with 8 bases between. The CDR3 extends over 12 amino acids. The germline V gene encodes CDR1 SGHRS and CDR2 YFSETQ.

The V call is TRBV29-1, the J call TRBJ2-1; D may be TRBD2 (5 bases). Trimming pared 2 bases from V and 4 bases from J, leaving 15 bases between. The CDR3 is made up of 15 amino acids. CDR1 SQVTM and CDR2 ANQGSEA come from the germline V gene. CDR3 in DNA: TGCAGCGTTGAACCGTTAGGACTCCAATACAATGAGCAGTTCTTC. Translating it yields CSVEPLGLQYNEQFF.

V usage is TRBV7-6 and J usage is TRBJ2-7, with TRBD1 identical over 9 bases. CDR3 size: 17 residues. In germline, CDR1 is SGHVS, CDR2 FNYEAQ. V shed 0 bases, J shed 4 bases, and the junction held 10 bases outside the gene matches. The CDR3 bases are TGTGCCAGCAGCTTAGCGCAGACCGGGACAGGGCCGTACGAGCAGTACTTC. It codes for CASSLAQTGTGPYEQYF. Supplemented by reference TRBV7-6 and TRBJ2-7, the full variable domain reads GAGVSQSPRYKVTKRGQDVALRCDPISGHVSLYWYRQALGQGPEFLTYFNYEAQQDKSGLPNDRFSAERPEGSISTLTIQRTEQRDSAMYRCASSLAQTGTGPYEQYFGPGTRLTVT.

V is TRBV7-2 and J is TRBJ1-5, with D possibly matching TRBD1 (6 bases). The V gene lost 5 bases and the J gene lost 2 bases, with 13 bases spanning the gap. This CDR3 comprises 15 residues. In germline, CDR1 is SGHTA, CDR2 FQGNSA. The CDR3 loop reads CASSIGTPGNQPQHF. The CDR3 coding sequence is TGTGCCAGCAGCATCGGGACACCAGGCAATCAGCCCCAGCATTTT.

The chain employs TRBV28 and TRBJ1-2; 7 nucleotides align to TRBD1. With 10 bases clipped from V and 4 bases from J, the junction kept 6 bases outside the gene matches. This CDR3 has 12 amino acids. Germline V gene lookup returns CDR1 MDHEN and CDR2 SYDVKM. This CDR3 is CATRRQGYGYTF. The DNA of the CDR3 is TGTGCCACCAGGAGACAGGGCTATGGCTACACCTTC.